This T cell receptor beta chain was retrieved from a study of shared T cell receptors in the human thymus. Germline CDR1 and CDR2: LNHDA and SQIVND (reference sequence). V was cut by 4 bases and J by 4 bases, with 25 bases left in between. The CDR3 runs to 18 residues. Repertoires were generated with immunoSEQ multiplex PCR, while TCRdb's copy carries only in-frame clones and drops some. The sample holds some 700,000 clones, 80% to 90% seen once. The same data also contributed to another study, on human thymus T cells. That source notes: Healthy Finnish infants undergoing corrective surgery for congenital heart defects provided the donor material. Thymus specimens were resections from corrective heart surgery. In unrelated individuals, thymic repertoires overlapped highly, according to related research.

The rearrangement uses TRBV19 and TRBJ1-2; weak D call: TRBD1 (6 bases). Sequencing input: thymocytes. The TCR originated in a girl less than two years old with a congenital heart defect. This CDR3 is CASSTLRDTDAESYGYTF. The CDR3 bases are TGTGCCAGTAGTACCCTCCGGGACACGGACGCAGAAAGCTATGGCTACACCTTC.